This T cell receptor beta chain originates from a study of OX40 agonist ivuxolimab in advanced cancers. The overall study: Patients treated during dose escalation were battling hepatocellular carcinoma, melanoma, renal cell or head and neck cancer. The group had a mean age of approximately 60 years, ranged from about 23 to 85, and was 80% to 90% male. Points from the study as a whole: Clonal expansion in partial responders at 0.1-3.0 mg/kg ranked among the lowest.

A word on this clone: The antigen is unknown.

The table came from immunoSEQ multiplex PCR; TCRdb's copy has only in-frame clones and leaves some out. Seen here are tens of thousands of clones, just under 90% observed once, and the top ten hold 6.5% to 9%. Germline assignment: CDR1 PRHDT and CDR2 FYEKMQ (reference sequence). V was trimmed by 5 bases and J by 4 bases, leaving 8 bases between them. This CDR3 is built from 12 residues. The material sequenced was CD4+ or CD8+ T cells sorted from blood, taken in a trial of the OX40 agonist ivuxolimab. The source of this sequence is an adult with an advanced solid tumor such as melanoma, head and neck, liver or kidney cancer. This rearrangement joins TRBV13 to TRBJ1-2, with D uncertain. The CDR3 is CASSRTSYGYTF. The DNA of the CDR3 is TGTGCCAGCAGCCGAACTAGCTATGGCTACACCTTC.